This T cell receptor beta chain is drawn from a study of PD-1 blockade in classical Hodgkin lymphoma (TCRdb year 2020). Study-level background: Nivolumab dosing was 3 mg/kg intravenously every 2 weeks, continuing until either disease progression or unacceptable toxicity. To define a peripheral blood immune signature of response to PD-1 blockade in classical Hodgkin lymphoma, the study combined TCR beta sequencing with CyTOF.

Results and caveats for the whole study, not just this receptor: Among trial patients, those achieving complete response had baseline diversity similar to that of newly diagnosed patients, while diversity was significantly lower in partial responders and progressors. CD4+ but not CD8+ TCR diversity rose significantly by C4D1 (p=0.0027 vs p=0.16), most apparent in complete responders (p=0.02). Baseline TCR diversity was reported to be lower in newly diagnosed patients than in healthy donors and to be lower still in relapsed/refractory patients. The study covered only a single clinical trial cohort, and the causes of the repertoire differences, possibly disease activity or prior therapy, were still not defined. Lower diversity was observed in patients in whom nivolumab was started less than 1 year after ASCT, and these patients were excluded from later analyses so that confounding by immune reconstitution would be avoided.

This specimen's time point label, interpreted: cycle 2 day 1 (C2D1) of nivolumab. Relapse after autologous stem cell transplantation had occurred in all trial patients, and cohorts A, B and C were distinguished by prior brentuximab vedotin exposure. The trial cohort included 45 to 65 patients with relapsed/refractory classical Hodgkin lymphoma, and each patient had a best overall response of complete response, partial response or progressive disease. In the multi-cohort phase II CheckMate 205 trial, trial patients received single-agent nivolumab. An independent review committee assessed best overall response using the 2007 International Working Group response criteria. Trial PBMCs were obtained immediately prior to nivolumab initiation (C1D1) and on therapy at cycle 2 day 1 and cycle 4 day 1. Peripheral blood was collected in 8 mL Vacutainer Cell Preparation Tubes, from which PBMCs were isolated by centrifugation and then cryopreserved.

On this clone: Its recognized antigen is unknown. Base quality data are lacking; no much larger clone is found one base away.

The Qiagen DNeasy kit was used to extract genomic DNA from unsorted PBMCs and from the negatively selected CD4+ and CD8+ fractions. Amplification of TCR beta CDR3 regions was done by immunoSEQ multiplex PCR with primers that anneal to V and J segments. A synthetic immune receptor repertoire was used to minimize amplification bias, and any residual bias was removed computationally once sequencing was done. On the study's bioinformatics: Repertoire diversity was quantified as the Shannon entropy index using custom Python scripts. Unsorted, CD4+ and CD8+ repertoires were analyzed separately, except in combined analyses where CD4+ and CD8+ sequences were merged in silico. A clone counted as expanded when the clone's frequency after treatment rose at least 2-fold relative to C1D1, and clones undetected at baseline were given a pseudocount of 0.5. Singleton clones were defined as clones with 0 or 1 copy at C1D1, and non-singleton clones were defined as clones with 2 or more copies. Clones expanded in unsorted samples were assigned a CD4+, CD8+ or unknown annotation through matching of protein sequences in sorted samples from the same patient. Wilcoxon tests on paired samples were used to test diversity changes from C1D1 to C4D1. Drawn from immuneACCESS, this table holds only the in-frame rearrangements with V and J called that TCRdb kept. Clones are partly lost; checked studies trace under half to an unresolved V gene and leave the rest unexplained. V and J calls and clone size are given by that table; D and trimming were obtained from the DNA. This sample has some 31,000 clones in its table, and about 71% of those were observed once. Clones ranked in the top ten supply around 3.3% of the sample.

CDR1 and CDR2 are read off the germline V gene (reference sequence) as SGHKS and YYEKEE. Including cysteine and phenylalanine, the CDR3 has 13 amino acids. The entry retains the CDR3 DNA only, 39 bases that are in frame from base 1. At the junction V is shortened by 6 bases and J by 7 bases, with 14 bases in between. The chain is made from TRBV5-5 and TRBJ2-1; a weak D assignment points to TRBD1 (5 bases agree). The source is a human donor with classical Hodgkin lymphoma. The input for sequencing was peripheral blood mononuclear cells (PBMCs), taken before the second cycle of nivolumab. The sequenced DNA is TGTGCCAGCACCTTAAACCAGGGTAATGAGCAGTTCTTC. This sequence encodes CASTLNQGNEQFF.